Each of the 29 T cell receptor beta chains below was sequenced from the same sample in a study of control samples from healthy donors and cancer patients. Data came from immunoSEQ multiplex PCR; TCRdb stores just in-frame clones and leaves some out. The sample includes tens of thousands of clones, more than 75% of them seen just once. Material for sequencing was PBMCs. Receptor source: a woman in her forties with lung cancer.

The chain recombines TRBV6-6 with TRBJ1-5, with D uncertain. CDR1 and CDR2 (germline): MNHNY, SVGAGI (reference sequence). The V end lost 8 bases, the J end lost 4 bases, and 9 bases lay between the germline ends. The CDR3 loop spans 12 amino acids. This CDR3 reads CASRLINQPQHF. The CDR3 nucleotides are TGTGCCAGCCGACTGATAAATCAGCCCCAGCATTTT.

The chain recombines TRBV5-4 with TRBJ2-1, with 9 bases identical to TRBD2. Trimming at V came to 2 bases and at J to 4 bases, leaving 4 bases not matched to a gene. CDR1 is SGHNT and CDR2 is YYREEE in the germline V gene (reference sequence). CDR3 length equals 15 residues. In DNA, the CDR3 is TGTGCCAGCAGCTTTAGCGGGGGACCTTACAATGAGCAGTTCTTC. Encoded protein: CASSFSGGPYNEQFF. The variable domain in full, completed from reference TRBV5-4 and TRBJ2-1, reads ETGVTQSPTHLIKTRGQQVTLRCSSQSGHNTVSWYQQALGQGPQFIFQYYREEENGRGNFPPRFSGLQFPNYSSELNVNALELDDSALYLCASSFSGGPYNEQFFGPGTRLTVL.

J is TRBJ2-7 and V is TRBV19; D may be TRBD1 (7 bases). Germline CDR1 LNHDA, CDR2 SQIVND (reference sequence). The CDR3 runs to 17 residues. Trimming pared 10 bases from V and 2 bases from J, leaving 27 bases between. As DNA, the CDR3 is TGTGCCACCTGGGGGACAGACCCGGGCGGGGCAACCTACGAGCAGTACTTC. Translating gives CATWGTDPGGATYEQYF.

The chain is built from TRBV14 and TRBJ1-1, with D tentatively TRBD1 (5 bases). With 4 bases removed from V and 0 bases from J, the gap between germline ends came to 18 bases. Germline-derived CDR1 and CDR2 are SGHDN and FVKESK. This CDR3 has 17 amino acids. The CDR3 reads CASSPFFQWDLNTEAFF. The DNA for the CDR3 is TGTGCCAGCAGCCCTTTCTTTCAGTGGGACTTGAACACTGAAGCTTTCTTT.

The chain joins TRBV5-1 to TRBJ1-1, with D perhaps matching TRBD1 (5 bases). This CDR3 is 17 amino acids long. Germline CDR1 and CDR2: SGHRS and YFSETQ. The V and J ends lost 1 base and 2 bases respectively, with 18 bases between them. CDR3 DNA sequence: TGCGCCAGCAGCTTGTCGGTGAGCAGGGACGATAACACTGAAGCTTTCTTT. The encoded protein is CASSLSVSRDDNTEAFF. The full variable domain, in which reference TRBV5-1 and TRBJ1-1 provide the parts outside the CDR3, is KAGVTQTPRYLIKTRGQQVTLSCSPISGHRSVSWYQQTPGQGLQFLFEYFSETQRNKGNFPGRFSGRQFSNSRSEMNVSTLELGDSALYLCASSLSVSRDDNTEAFFGQGTRLTVV.

This rearrangement joins TRBV7-2 to TRBJ1-6, with D possibly matching TRBD1 (5 bases). V dropped 2 bases and J dropped 9 bases, with 14 bases sitting between them. Germline CDR1 SGHTA, CDR2 FQGNSA. CDR3 size: 15 residues. This CDR3 is CASSLSPGNLSPLHF. The CDR3 region has the DNA TGTGCCAGCAGCTTATCGCCAGGGAATCTTTCACCCCTCCACTTT. Combining the CDR3 with reference TRBV7-2 and TRBJ1-6 gives the whole variable domain GAGVSQSPSNKVTEKGKDVELRCDPISGHTALYWYRQSLGQGLEFLIYFQGNSAPDKSGLPSDRFSAERTGGSVSTLTIQRTQQEDSAVYLCASSLSPGNLSPLHFGNGTRLTVT.

The gene calls are TRBV12-3 or TRBV12-4 and TRBJ1-1, with D uncertain. The CDR3 runs to 12 residues. V dropped 5 bases and J dropped 3 bases, with 7 bases sitting between them. The CDR3 DNA is TGTGCCAGCAGTATAAGGGACACTGAAGCTTTCTTT. Translating gives CASSIRDTEAFF.

The rearrangement links TRBV5-4 to TRBJ2-3, with D unclear. The CDR3 covers 16 residues. Germline CDR1 is SGHNT and CDR2 is YYREEE (reference sequence). V was trimmed by 4 bases and J by 0 bases, leaving 15 bases between them. The CDR3 sequence is CASSLPKAKSTDTQYF. CDR3 nucleotides: TGTGCCAGCAGCCTCCCGAAGGCCAAGAGCACAGATACGCAGTATTTT.

The rearrangement uses TRBV18 and TRBJ2-3, with D tentatively TRBD1 (5 bases). Germline-derived CDR1 and CDR2 are KGHSH and LQKENI. V was shortened by 5 bases and J by 3 bases, with 6 bases between the two germline ends. The CDR3 is 12 residues long. The CDR3 nucleotides read TGTGCCAGCTCAAGGGGTACAGATACGCAGTATTTT. This gives the protein CASSRGTDTQYF.

The J gene is TRBJ1-2, the V gene TRBV10-3, with D perhaps matching TRBD1 (5 bases). CDR1 and CDR2 (germline): ENHRY, SYGVKD. The CDR3 runs to 14 residues. V dropped 2 bases and J dropped 8 bases, with 15 bases sitting between them. CDR3 region: CAISETGTDRGYTF. The DNA of the CDR3 is TGTGCCATCAGTGAGACTGGGACGGACCGCGGCTACACCTTC.

This clone showed up just a few times. J is TRBJ2-1 and V is TRBV7-9; 8 positions match TRBD1. The V gene's germline CDR1 is SEHNR and CDR2 FQNEAQ (reference sequence). Trimming removed 2 bases from V and 6 bases from J; junction bases left unmatched: 9. This CDR3 has 16 residues. For the CDR3, the DNA is TGTGCCAGCAGCTTACGAGGGGCTACAGGGGGCAATGAGCAGTTCTTC. It specifies CASSLRGATGGNEQFF.

The chain links TRBV10-3 to TRBJ2-1; the match to TRBD2 covers 15 bases. V dropped 6 bases and J dropped 8; count of bases not matched to a gene: 5. Germline CDR1 and CDR2: ENHRY and SYGVKD. The CDR3 covers 15 residues. CDR3 sequence (DNA): TGTGCCATCAGCGGACTAGCGGGGGGGAGCGATGAGCAGTTCTTC. Protein product: CAISGLAGGSDEQFF.

This clone was seen only once. The chain recombines TRBV11-3 with TRBJ1-4; D gene uncertain. The CDR3 is 15 amino acids. Germline V CDR1 and CDR2: SGHNT, YENEEA. Trimming removed 2 bases at V and 4 bases at J, with 11 bases between. This chain's CDR3 is CASSLYGQFNEKLFF. The CDR3 DNA follows: TGTGCCAGCAGCTTATACGGGCAGTTTAATGAAAAACTGTTTTTT.

This clone was observed a single time. The gene calls are TRBV7-2 and TRBJ1-1, with D unresolved. This CDR3 comprises 13 residues. Germline CDR1 reads SGHTA; CDR2 reads FQGNSA. V was shortened by 1 base and J by 4 bases, with 7 bases between the two germline ends. The DNA for the CDR3 is TGTGCCAGCAGCTTAGGGGGAACCACTGAAGCTTTCTTT. Translated, it gives CASSLGGTTEAFF.

The genes are TRBV29-1 and TRBJ1-4; no clear D. Trimming removed 7 bases at V and 3 bases at J, with 6 bases between. The CDR3 runs to 11 residues. CDR1 and CDR2 (germline): SQVTM, ANQGSEA. CDR3 sequence (DNA): TGCAGCGGGGTATCTAATGAAAAACTGTTTTTT. It yields the protein CSGVSNEKLFF.

This clone occurred once. The rearrangement links TRBV3-1 (or the pseudogene TRBV3-2) to TRBJ2-2; D remains unclear. Between the trimmed V and J ends, which lost 6 bases and 2 bases, there was a span of 10 bases. The CDR3 consists of 14 residues. Germline CDR1 and CDR2: LGHDT and YNNKEL (reference sequence). The CDR3 protein is CASSSAINTGELFF. The CDR3 DNA follows: TGTGCCAGCAGTTCGGCCATTAACACCGGGGAGCTGTTTTTT.

The V and J genes are TRBV3-1 (or the pseudogene TRBV3-2) and TRBJ2-3; D unclear. CDR3 length: 14 residues. Trimming stripped 5 bases from V and 6 bases from J, with 15 bases between. The germline CDR1 and CDR2 sequences are LGHDT and YNNKEL (reference sequence). The DNA of the CDR3 is TGTGCCAGCAGCTCAAAGACCCCGAGGGATACGCAGTATTTT. This translates into CASSSKTPRDTQYF.

The chain couples TRBV6-4 to TRBJ1-4; D is ambiguous. Deletions cut 4 bases from V and 4 bases from J, with 7 bases between. The CDR3 spans 13 residues. The germline V gene encodes CDR1 MRHNA and CDR2 SNTAGT. The CDR3 bases are TGTGCCAGCAGTGTTACAGATAATGAAAAACTGTTTTTT. It specifies CASSVTDNEKLFF.

V usage is TRBV6-5 and J usage is TRBJ1-2; perhaps TRBD1 as D (5 bases). The V gene lost 0 bases and the J gene lost 8 bases, with 13 bases spanning the gap. The CDR3 totals 14 residues. Germline V CDR1 and CDR2: MNHEY, SVGAGI. The CDR3 DNA is TGTGCCAGCAGTTACTCTGAGGGGTGGCGCGGCTACACCTTC. Translation: CASSYSEGWRGYTF.

The rearrangement links TRBV7-9 to TRBJ2-1; unclear D gene. The CDR3 spans 14 residues. Trimming shortened V by 1 base and J by 6 bases, and 10 bases separated the two germline ends. CDR1 is SEHNR and CDR2 is FQNEAQ in the germline V gene (reference sequence). The CDR3 protein is CASSLGGSGNEQFF. The DNA for the CDR3 is TGTGCCAGCAGCTTAGGGGGTTCCGGCAATGAGCAGTTCTTC.

The rearrangement links TRBV3-1 (or the pseudogene TRBV3-2) to TRBJ2-3; perhaps TRBD2 as D (7 bases). With 5 bases removed from V and 6 bases from J, the gap between germline ends came to 15 bases. The CDR3 is made up of 14 amino acids. Germline V gives CDR1 LGHDT, CDR2 YNNKEL (reference sequence). The CDR3 nucleotides are TGTGCCAGCAGCGCCATGGGGGGGCTTGATACGCAGTATTTT. Residues: CASSAMGGLDTQYF.

In DNA, the CDR3 is TGTGCCAGTAGTGAAACTCCAGCCTACGAGCAGTACTTC. Translated, it gives CASSETPAYEQYF. V and J are TRBV19 and TRBJ2-7; no definite D call. The V end was cut by 5 bases, the J end by 2 bases, with 10 bases between. CDR1 is LNHDA and CDR2 is SQIVND in the germline V gene (reference sequence). The CDR3 sequence is 13 residues long.

The J gene is TRBJ2-1, the V gene TRBV11-2; 8 bases match TRBD2. The CDR3 is 14 amino acids. The germline V gene has CDR1 SGHAT and CDR2 FQNNGV. V gave up 5 bases and J gave up 10 bases; unmatched junction bases: 10. The CDR3 sequence is CASSGVSGGSEQFF. CDR3 nucleotide sequence: TGTGCCAGCAGCGGGGTGAGCGGGGGATCCGAGCAGTTCTTC.

This clone was observed a handful of times. The rearrangement links TRBV20-1 to TRBJ2-1; possibly TRBD1 for D (6 bases). The CDR3 covers 11 residues. Trimming removed 3 bases from V and 11 bases from J, with 11 bases in between. CDR1 DFQATT and CDR2 SNEGSKA come from the germline V gene (reference sequence). This chain's CDR3 is CSASRGGQQFF. CDR3 bases: TGCAGTGCTAGTCGTGGGGGCCAGCAGTTCTTC.

The chain's CDR3 is CASSSQGTGTEAFF. The CDR3 DNA follows: TGTGCCAGCAGTTCACAGGGGACGGGGACTGAAGCTTTCTTT. The chain has TRBV5-6 and TRBJ1-1; 7 positions agree with TRBD1. The CDR3 is 14 residues long. Trimming took 5 bases from V and 5 from J; bases not matched to a gene: 9. CDR1 and CDR2 from the germline V gene are SGHDT and YYEEEE.

The chain links TRBV5-1 to TRBJ1-3; TRBD1 is a possible D gene (6 bases). Germline V gene lookup returns CDR1 SGHRS and CDR2 YFSETQ. There are 16 residues in the CDR3. The V and J ends lost 6 bases and 1 base respectively, with 17 bases between them. In nucleotides, the CDR3 is TGCGCCAGCACCACAGGGAGGATGGAATCTGGAAACACCATATATTTT. Amino acids: CASTTGRMESGNTIYF. The whole variable domain, filled in from reference TRBV5-1 and TRBJ1-3, reads KAGVTQTPRYLIKTRGQQVTLSCSPISGHRSVSWYQQTPGQGLQFLFEYFSETQRNKGNFPGRFSGRQFSNSRSEMNVSTLELGDSALYLCASTTGRMESGNTIYFGEGSWLTVV.

The chain is built from TRBV11-3 and TRBJ2-1; no clear D gene. This CDR3 is 14 amino acids long. The ends were cut back, 1 base at V and 9 bases at J, with 13 bases in the middle. From germline, CDR1 is SGHNT and CDR2 YENEEA. CDR3 in amino acids: CASSLAVAGGEQFF. The CDR3 DNA follows: TGTGCCAGCAGCTTAGCGGTAGCCGGCGGTGAGCAGTTCTTC.

J is TRBJ2-1 and V is TRBV30; 12 bases map to TRBD2. CDR3 length equals 14 residues. J gave up 7 bases and V 2 bases, and 3 bases lay outside the gene matches. CDR1 is GTSNPN, CDR2 SVGIG, per germline (reference sequence). The CDR3 DNA follows: TGTGCCTGGAGTTCCGGACTAGCGGGGAATGAGCAGTTCTTC. This gives the protein CAWSSGLAGNEQFF.

The chain uses TRBV7-2 and TRBJ1-6, with D perhaps TRBD1 (5 bases). Germline V gene lookup returns CDR1 SGHTA and CDR2 FQGNSA. V was trimmed by 3 bases and J by 9 bases, leaving 18 bases between them. The CDR3 totals 16 residues. CDR3 sequence: CASSLGRGPLSSPLHF. CDR3 in DNA: TGTGCCAGCAGCTTGGGGAGGGGCCCCTTATCTTCACCCCTCCACTTT.